Listed below are T cell receptor beta chains from one sample, sequenced in a study of lymphopenia after photon versus proton radiotherapy. This table comes from immunoSEQ multiplex PCR, and its TCRdb copy is limited to in-frame clones, with some not included. This table holds around 42,000 clones, roughly 87% found once. Sample: peripheral blood, taken from a patient treated with photon-based radiotherapy. All receptors come from a man aged 35 to 55 with gastric cancer. CDR3s include the opening cysteine and the closing phenylalanine or tryptophan. D genes are given only for firm matches. Part of the rows lack a size; the others show once, few, many or a class for expanded clones.

v_gene,d_gene,len,abundance,j_gene,CDR3nt,CDR3aa
TRBV6-4,.,18,.,TRBJ1-1,TGTGCCAGCAGTGACTCTAAGGGCGGCAGAGATTTGAACACTGAAGCTTTCTTT,CASSDSKGGRDLNTEAFF
TRBV29-1,.,17,.,TRBJ2-1,TGCAGCGTTGAAAAGGGGTGGCTCGAGAGCTCCTACAATGAGCAGTTCTTC,CSVEKGWLESSYNEQFF
TRBV6-6,.,14,.,TRBJ2-1,TGTGCCAGCAATCCAACAGGGCCCTACAATGAGCAGTTCTTC,CASNPTGPYNEQFF
TRBV7-3,.,13,.,TRBJ1-5,TGTGCCAGCAGCACCAACAAGGATCAGCCCCAGCATTTT,CASSTNKDQPQHF
TRBV9,.,14,.,TRBJ2-7,TGTGCCAGCAGCCCCCAGGGCGGGTTGTACGAGCAGTACTTC,CASSPQGGLYEQYF
TRBV9,TRBD1,16,once,TRBJ2-2,TGTGCCAGCAGCCCGAGACAGGGGGCGTCGTCCGGGGAGCTGTTTTTT,CASSPRQGASSGELFF
TRBV6-5,.,15,.,TRBJ1-4,TGTGCCAGCAGTTACTCAGGGACGGGTAATGAAAAACTGTTTTTT,CASSYSGTGNEKLFF
TRBV6-6,TRBD1,14,few,TRBJ1-2,TGTGCCAGCGACCTGGGACAGGGGAAAAGGAACTACACCTTC,CASDLGQGKRNYTF
TRBV6-1,.,15,.,TRBJ1-1,TGTGCCAGCAGTGAACATACCGGAGGGGGCACTGAAGCTTTCTTT,CASSEHTGGGTEAFF
TRBV19,TRBD1,15,.,TRBJ1-2,TGTGCCAGTAGTACCTACGGGACAGGGGTTTCTGGCTACACCTTC,CASSTYGTGVSGYTF
TRBV7-9,TRBD1,15,.,TRBJ2-7,TGTGCCAGCAGCTCCAATTCGGACAGGGTATACGAGCAGTACTTC,CASSSNSDRVYEQYF
TRBV5-1,.,15,.,TRBJ2-3,TGCGCCAGCAGCTTGAGGGGACTTAGTGTCGATACGCAGTATTTT,CASSLRGLSVDTQYF
TRBV7-9,TRBD1,13,once,TRBJ2-1,TGTGCCAGCAGCCAGACAGGGGGCAATGAGCAGTTCTTC,CASSQTGGNEQFF
TRBV5-1,.,11,.,TRBJ2-5,TGCGCCAGCAGCATGACAGAGACCCAGTACTTC,CASSMTETQYF
TRBV7-9,.,16,once,TRBJ2-7,TGTGCCAGCAGCAAAGAGGGACTCCAAAGGGTCTACGAGCAGTACTTC,CASSKEGLQRVYEQYF
TRBV5-4,.,16,.,TRBJ2-3,TGTGCCAGCAGCTTAGGAGGGGCAGGGAGCACAGATACGCAGTATTTT,CASSLGGAGSTDTQYF
TRBV5-4,TRBD1,17,.,TRBJ1-1,TGTGCCAGCAGCTTGTCTCGACTGTCAGGGGGCAACACTGAAGCTTTCTTT,CASSLSRLSGGNTEAFF
TRBV7-8,.,15,.,TRBJ2-5,TGTGCCAGCAGCCAACCGGGAGCGGGTAAAGAGACCCAGTACTTC,CASSQPGAGKETQYF
TRBV27,.,17,.,TRBJ1-5,TGTGCCAGCAGTTTCATTATTCGGGGGGCGAGGGGTCAGCCCCAGCATTTT,CASSFIIRGARGQPQHF
TRBV7-4,.,17,.,TRBJ1-5,TGTGCCAGCAGCTGTGGGGTTAGGGGACCGGGGAATCAGCCCCAGCATTTT,CASSCGVRGPGNQPQHF
TRBV21-1,.,19,.,TRBJ1-2,TGTGCCAGCAGCCCCCTTTGGCCGGCGGGGACAGGGGCATCAGGTGGCTACACCTTC,CASSPLWPAGTGASGGYTF
TRBV7-9,TRBD1,16,few,TRBJ1-1,TGTGCCAGCAGCTTGAATAGGGACAGCTATCGATTTAAGGCTTTCTTT,CASSLNRDSYRFKAFF
TRBV27,.,16,few,TRBJ2-1,TGTGCCAGCAGTTTATGGGGCGACTCCTCCTACAATGAGCAGTTCTTC,CASSLWGDSSYNEQFF
TRBV6-4,.,14,few,TRBJ1-5,TGTGCCAGCAGTGAAGGAGGAAACAATCAGCCCCAGCATTTT,CASSEGGNNQPQHF
TRBV5-8,.,14,.,TRBJ1-2,TGTGCCAGCAGCTTGGTAGGCACCAACTATGGCTACACCTTC,CASSLVGTNYGYTF
TRBV5-1,.,14,.,TRBJ2-7,TGCGCCAGCAGCTTGGGAGCAGCCTCCTACGAGCAGTACTTC,CASSLGAASYEQYF
TRBV27,TRBD1,18,few,TRBJ2-6,TGTGCCAGCAGTTTATGGGGGACAGGGGAGTCTGGGGCCAACGTCCTGACTTTC,CASSLWGTGESGANVLTF
TRBV7-2,TRBD1,18,.,TRBJ1-6,TGTGCCAGCAGCTTTGGGACAGGGGGCGGGCGATATAATTCACCCCTCCACTTT,CASSFGTGGGRYNSPLHF
TRBV30,.,12,.,TRBJ2-5,TGTGCCTGGGGGCAGGACCAAGAGACCCAGTACTTC,CAWGQDQETQYF
TRBV12-5,.,16,.,TRBJ1-5,TGTGCTAGTGGTTTGGGACAGCAGTATAGCAATCAGCCCCAGCATTTT,CASGLGQQYSNQPQHF